The 20 T cell receptor beta chains reported below all come from one sample, sequenced in a study of blood T cell repertoires in COVID-19. TCRdb keeps only in-frame clones here, not all; method: immunoSEQ multiplex PCR. The sample includes 250,000 to 300,000 clones, about 83% of them seen just once. Input material: peripheral blood. These receptors were obtained from an older man with acute or convalescent COVID-19.

The count of this clone is one. This chain connects TRBV4-1 to TRBJ1-1; D uncertain. The germline V gene has CDR1 MGHRA and CDR2 YSYEKL. V was cut by 0 bases and J by 10 bases, with 12 bases left in between. CDR3 size: 13 residues. This chain's CDR3 is CASSQDRVQPAFF. In nucleotides, the CDR3 is TGCGCCAGCAGCCAAGATCGGGTTCAGCCAGCTTTCTTT.

The chain combines TRBV3-1 (or the pseudogene TRBV3-2) with TRBJ2-7; 9 nucleotides align to TRBD2. The CDR3 has 15 residues. The germline gives CDR1 LGHDT, CDR2 YNNKEL (reference sequence). V shed 4 bases, J shed 2 bases, and the junction held 6 bases outside the gene matches. The CDR3 DNA follows: TGTGCCAGCAGCCCCCTCGCGGGGGGGGCCTACGAGCAGTACTTC. Translating gives CASSPLAGGAYEQYF.

The chain carries TRBV30 and TRBJ1-5, with D possibly TRBD1 on 5 matching bases. The V and J ends lost 2 bases and 2 bases respectively, with 16 bases between them. The V gene's germline CDR1 is GTSNPN and CDR2 SVGIG (reference sequence). This CDR3 is built from 16 residues. DNA of the CDR3: TGTGCCTGGAGTCACGCCTCGGGGGTGGGCAATCAGCCCCAGCATTTT. Translated: CAWSHASGVGNQPQHF.

The CDR3 DNA is TGTGCCAGCACCACTGGACAGGGTGGCAATCAGCCCCAGCATTTT. Amino acids: CASTTGQGGNQPQHF. This chain uses TRBV28 with TRBJ1-5; TRBD1 agrees at 8 bases. The junction had 7 bases not matched to a gene; V was cut back by 7 bases and J by 2 bases. The germline V gene has CDR1 MDHEN and CDR2 SYDVKM. CDR3 length: 15 amino acids.

The chain carries TRBV5-1 and TRBJ1-1; D gene uncertain. The V gene's germline CDR1 is SGHRS and CDR2 YFSETQ. Trimming shortened V by 0 bases and J by 4 bases, and 7 bases separated the two germline ends. This CDR3 has 13 amino acids. The CDR3: CASSLGGFTEAFF. The CDR3 DNA reads as TGCGCCAGCAGCTTGGGCGGATTCACTGAAGCTTTCTTT. Drawing the rest from reference TRBV5-1 and TRBJ1-1, the complete variable domain is KAGVTQTPRYLIKTRGQQVTLSCSPISGHRSVSWYQQTPGQGLQFLFEYFSETQRNKGNFPGRFSGRQFSNSRSEMNVSTLELGDSALYLCASSLGGFTEAFFGQGTRLTVV.

The CDR3 DNA reads TGTGCCACCAGTGATTTTCCCGGGTACAACATTCAGTACTTC. As protein: CATSDFPGYNIQYF. The chain links TRBV24-1 to TRBJ2-4; D uncertain. The germline V gene has CDR1 KGHDR and CDR2 SFDVKD. Trimming cost V 1 base and J 7 bases, with 10 bases left between them. The CDR3 spans 14 residues.

The chain recombines TRBV21-1 with TRBJ2-7; the table's TRBD1 call for D was not verified on the DNA. TRBV21-1 is a listed pseudogene. This CDR3 region has 15 residues. CDR3 region: CASSNRVQEGYEQYF. CDR3 nucleotides: TGTGCCAGCAGCAACAGGGTGCAAGAAGGCTACGAGCAGTACTTC.

The CDR3: CASSLQGTRGVYEQYF. Written as DNA, the CDR3 is TGTGCCAGTAGTCTACAGGGGACTAGGGGTGTCTACGAGCAGTACTTC. This chain links TRBV19 with TRBJ2-7, with a weak D call TRBD2 (8 bases). Trimming took 5 bases from V and 3 from J, leaving 20 bases between them. Per germline, CDR1 LNHDA and CDR2 SQIVND (reference sequence). The CDR3 contains 16 residues. Combining the CDR3 with reference TRBV19 and TRBJ2-7 gives the whole variable domain DGGITQSPKYLFRKEGQNVTLSCEQNLNHDAMYWYRQDPGQGLRLIYYSQIVNDFQKGDIAEGYSVSREKKESFPLTVTSAQKNPTAFYLCASSLQGTRGVYEQYFGPGTRLTVT.

The rearrangement links TRBV10-3 to TRBJ2-7; D possibly corresponds to TRBD2 (6 bases). Germline V lookup: CDR1 ENHRY, CDR2 SYGVKD. V was shortened by 6 bases and J by 6 bases, with 15 bases between the two germline ends. CDR3 length: 13 amino acids. As DNA, the CDR3 is TGTGCCATCAGCTGGTCGATCGGGGGCGAGCAGTACTTC. Translating gives CAISWSIGGEQYF.

This clone was observed a single time. The chain employs TRBV28 and TRBJ1-1, with D uncertain. This CDR3 has 13 amino acids. Germline CDR1 reads MDHEN; CDR2 reads SYDVKM. The V end lost 8 bases, the J end lost 3 bases, and 13 bases lay between the germline ends. CDR3 protein: CASASWADTEAFF. CDR3 DNA sequence: TGTGCCAGCGCTAGCTGGGCTGACACTGAAGCTTTCTTT. Drawing the rest from reference TRBV28 and TRBJ1-1, the complete variable domain is DVKVTQSSRYLVKRTGEKVFLECVQDMDHENMFWYRQDPGLGLRLIYFSYDVKMKEKGDIPEGYSVSREKKERFSLILESASTNQTSMYLCASASWADTEAFFGQGTRLTVV.

J is TRBJ1-5 and V is TRBV7-2; possibly TRBD1 for D (6 bases). With 4 bases removed from V and 0 bases from J, the gap between germline ends came to 16 bases. Germline assignment: CDR1 SGHTA and CDR2 FQGNSA. The CDR3 covers 17 residues. The CDR3 DNA is TGTGCCAGCAGCTCTGGACAGCCAACTTTTAGCAATCAGCCCCAGCATTTT. This gives the protein CASSSGQPTFSNQPQHF.

This chain connects TRBV28 to TRBJ1-5; TRBD1 agrees at 8 bases. In germline, CDR1 is MDHEN, CDR2 SYDVKM. V trimming: 7 bases; J trimming: 4 bases; junction bases outside the gene matches: 3. The CDR3 length is 13 residues. The CDR3 coding sequence is TGTGCCAGCACCGGACAGGGAAATCAGCCCCAGCATTTT. Amino acid sequence: CASTGQGNQPQHF.

This rearrangement joins TRBV19 to TRBJ2-7; D might be TRBD1 (6 bases). The CDR3 is made up of 14 amino acids. V was pared by 0 bases and J by 6 bases, with 12 bases between. From germline, CDR1 is LNHDA and CDR2 SQIVND (reference sequence). The CDR3 sequence: CASSIETGWSEQYF. DNA for the CDR3: TGTGCCAGTAGTATAGAAACAGGGTGGAGCGAGCAGTACTTC.

This clone has a single count. CDR3 residues: CASSYSAGGRGELFF. The DNA of the CDR3 is TGTGCCAGCAGTTACTCAGCGGGAGGAAGAGGGGAGCTGTTTTTT. The chain has TRBV6-5 and TRBJ2-2; 9 bases line up with TRBD2. This CDR3 comprises 15 residues. Trimming took 0 bases from V and 8 from J; bases not matched to a gene: 4. CDR1 and CDR2 from the germline V gene are MNHEY and SVGAGI.

This clone was picked up one time. The CDR3 region is CASRDRVNTGELFF. The CDR3 nucleotides read TGTGCCAGCAGGGACAGGGTGAACACCGGGGAGCTGTTTTTT. The chain joins TRBV2 to TRBJ2-2; 8 bases align to TRBD1. CDR3 length: 14 residues. CDR1 and CDR2 from the germline V gene are SNHLY and FYNNEI. V was clipped by 6 bases and J by 1 base; unmatched bases: 1.

J is TRBJ1-5 and V is TRBV19, with a tentative D call TRBD1 (5 bases). The CDR3 runs to 12 residues. V gave up 4 bases and J gave up 4 bases, with 5 bases separating them. Germline V CDR1 and CDR2: LNHDA, SQIVND (reference sequence). CDR3 residues: CASSRQNQPQHF. CDR3 nucleotide sequence: TGTGCCAGTAGTAGACAGAATCAGCCCCAGCATTTT.

This rearrangement joins TRBV19 to TRBJ2-1; 9 bases fit TRBD1. Germline V gene data show CDR1 as LNHDA and CDR2 as SQIVND (reference sequence). The length of the CDR3 is 17 residues. The J segment lost 4 bases and the V segment lost 2 bases, leaving 9 bases of the junction unmatched. Here the CDR3 reads CASSIRGQGWTYNEQFF. CDR3 DNA: TGTGCCAGTAGTATAAGGGGACAGGGTTGGACGTACAATGAGCAGTTCTTC.

The chain recombines TRBV24-1 with TRBJ2-7; D remains unclear. The CDR3 consists of 13 residues. Germline V CDR1 and CDR2: KGHDR, SFDVKD. V was trimmed by 4 bases and J by 7 bases, leaving 13 bases between them. The CDR3 is CATSEPQNREQYF. The CDR3 DNA reads TGTGCCACCAGTGAACCGCAAAACAGAGAGCAGTACTTC.

This clone was seen a handful of times. The chain uses TRBV10-2 and TRBJ2-2; D is unresolved. Trimming removed 8 bases at V and 4 bases at J, with 17 bases between. The CDR3 is 15 residues long. Germline V CDR1 and CDR2: WSHSY, SAAADI. For the CDR3, the DNA is TGCGCCAGCTCTGTCCGAAGGCCGGGCACCGGGGAGCTGTTTTTT. This gives the protein CASSVRRPGTGELFF.

This clone appeared a few times. The V call is TRBV10-1, the J call TRBJ2-2, with D uncertain. V shed 4 bases and J shed 0 bases, with 9 bases lying between them. The CDR3 extends over 15 amino acids. Germline CDR1 and CDR2: WNHNN and SYGVQD (reference sequence). In DNA, the CDR3 is TGCGCCAGCAGTGTCAGTGCGGCGAACACCGGGGAGCTGTTTTTT. Translated, it gives CASSVSAANTGELFF.